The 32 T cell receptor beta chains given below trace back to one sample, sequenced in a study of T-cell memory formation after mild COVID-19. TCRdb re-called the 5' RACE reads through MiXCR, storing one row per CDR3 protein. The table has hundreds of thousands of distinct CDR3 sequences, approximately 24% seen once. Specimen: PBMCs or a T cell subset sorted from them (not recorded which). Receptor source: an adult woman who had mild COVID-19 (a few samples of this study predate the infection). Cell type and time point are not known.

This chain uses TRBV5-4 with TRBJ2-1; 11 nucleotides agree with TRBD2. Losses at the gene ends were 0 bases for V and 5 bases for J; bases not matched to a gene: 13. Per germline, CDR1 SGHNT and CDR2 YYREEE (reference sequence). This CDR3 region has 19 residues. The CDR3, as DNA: TGTGCCAGCAGCTTGGCGTCTAGCGGGGGGCCCCGACTGAACAATGAGCAGTTCTTC. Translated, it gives CASSLASSGGPRLNNEQFF.

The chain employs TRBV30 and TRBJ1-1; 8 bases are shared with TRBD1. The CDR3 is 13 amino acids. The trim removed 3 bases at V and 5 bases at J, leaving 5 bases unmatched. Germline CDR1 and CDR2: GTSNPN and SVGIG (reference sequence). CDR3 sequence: CAWRDRGATEAFF. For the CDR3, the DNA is TGTGCCTGGAGAGACAGGGGCGCGACTGAAGCTTTCTTT.

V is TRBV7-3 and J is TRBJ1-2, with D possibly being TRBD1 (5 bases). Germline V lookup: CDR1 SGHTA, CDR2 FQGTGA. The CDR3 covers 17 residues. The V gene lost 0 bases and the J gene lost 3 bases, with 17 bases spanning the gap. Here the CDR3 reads CASSLTGTGPNDYGYTF. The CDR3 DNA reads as TGTGCCAGCAGCTTAACGGGAACAGGCCCTAATGACTATGGCTACACCTTC. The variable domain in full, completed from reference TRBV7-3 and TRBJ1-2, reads GAGVSQTPSNKVTEKGKYVELRCDPISGHTALYWYRQSLGQGPEFLIYFQGTGAADDSGLPNDRFFAVRPEGSVSTLKIQRTERGDSAVYLCASSLTGTGPNDYGYTFGSGTRLTVV.

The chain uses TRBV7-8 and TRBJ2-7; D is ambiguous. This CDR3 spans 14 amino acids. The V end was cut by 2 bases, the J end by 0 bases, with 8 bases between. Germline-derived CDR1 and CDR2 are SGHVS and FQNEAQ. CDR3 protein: CASSLLAVSYEQYF. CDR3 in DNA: TGTGCCAGCAGCTTATTGGCGGTCTCCTACGAGCAGTACTTC.

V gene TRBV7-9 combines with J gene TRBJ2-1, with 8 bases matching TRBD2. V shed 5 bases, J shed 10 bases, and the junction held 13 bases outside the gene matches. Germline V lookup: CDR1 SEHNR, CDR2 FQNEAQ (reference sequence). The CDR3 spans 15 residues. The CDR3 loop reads CASSPPAGVPKEQFF. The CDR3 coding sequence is TGTGCCAGCAGCCCCCCAGCGGGAGTCCCCAAAGAGCAGTTCTTC.

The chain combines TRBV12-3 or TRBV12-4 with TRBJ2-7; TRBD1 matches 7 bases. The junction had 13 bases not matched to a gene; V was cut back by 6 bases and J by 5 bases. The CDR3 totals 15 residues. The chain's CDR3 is CASSLSDRYTHEQYF. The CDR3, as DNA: TGTGCCAGCAGCCTGTCGGACAGGTATACCCACGAGCAGTACTTC.

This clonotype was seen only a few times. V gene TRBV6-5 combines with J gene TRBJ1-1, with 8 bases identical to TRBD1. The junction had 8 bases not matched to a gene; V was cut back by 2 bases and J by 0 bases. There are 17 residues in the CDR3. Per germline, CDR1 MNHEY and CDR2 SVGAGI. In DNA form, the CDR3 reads TGTGCCAGCAGTTACACCACAGGGGGGCAGATGAACACTGAAGCTTTCTTT. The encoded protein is CASSYTTGGQMNTEAFF.

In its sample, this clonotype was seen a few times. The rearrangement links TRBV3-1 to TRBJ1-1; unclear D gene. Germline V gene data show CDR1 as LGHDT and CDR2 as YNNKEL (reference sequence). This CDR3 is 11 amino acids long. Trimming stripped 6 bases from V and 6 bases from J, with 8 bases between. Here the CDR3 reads CASRVGSEAFF. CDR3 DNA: TGTGCCAGCAGGGTCGGCTCTGAAGCTTTCTTT.

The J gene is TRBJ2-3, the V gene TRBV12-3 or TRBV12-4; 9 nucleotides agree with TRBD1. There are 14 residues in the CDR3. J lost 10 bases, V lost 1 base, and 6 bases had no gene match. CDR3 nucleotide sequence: TGTGCCAGCAGTTTAGGGGGGACAGGGAGGGCGCAGTATTTT. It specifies CASSLGGTGRAQYF.

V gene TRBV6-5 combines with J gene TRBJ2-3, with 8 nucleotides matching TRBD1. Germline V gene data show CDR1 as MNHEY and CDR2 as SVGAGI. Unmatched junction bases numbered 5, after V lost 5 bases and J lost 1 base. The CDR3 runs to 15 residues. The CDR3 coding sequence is TGTGCCAGCAGTAAGACAGGGGTGCGCACAGATACGCAGTATTTT. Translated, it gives CASSKTGVRTDTQYF.

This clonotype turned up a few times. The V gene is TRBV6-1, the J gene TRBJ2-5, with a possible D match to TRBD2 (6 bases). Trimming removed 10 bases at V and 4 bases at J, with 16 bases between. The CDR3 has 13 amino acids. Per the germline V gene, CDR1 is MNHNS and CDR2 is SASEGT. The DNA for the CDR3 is TGTGCCACCTACGATCGGGGGAGAGAGACCCAGTACTTC. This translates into CATYDRGRETQYF.

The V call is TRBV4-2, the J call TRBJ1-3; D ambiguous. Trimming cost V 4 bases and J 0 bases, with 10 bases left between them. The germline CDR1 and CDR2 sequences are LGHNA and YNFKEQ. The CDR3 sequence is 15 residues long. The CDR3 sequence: CASSPDGYSGNTIYF. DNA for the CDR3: TGTGCCAGCAGCCCGGACGGATACTCTGGAAACACCATATATTTT.

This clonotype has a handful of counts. The CDR3 nucleotides are TGTGCCAGCAGTGAAGTCGGGGGGCTGGAAAATTCACCCCTCCACTTT. It specifies CASSEVGGLENSPLHF. The V call is TRBV6-1, the J call TRBJ1-6; tentatively, D is TRBD1 (6 bases). The germline V and J ends were trimmed by 1 base and 7 bases, with 14 bases remaining between them. The CDR3 contains 16 residues. The germline gives CDR1 MNHNS, CDR2 SASEGT.

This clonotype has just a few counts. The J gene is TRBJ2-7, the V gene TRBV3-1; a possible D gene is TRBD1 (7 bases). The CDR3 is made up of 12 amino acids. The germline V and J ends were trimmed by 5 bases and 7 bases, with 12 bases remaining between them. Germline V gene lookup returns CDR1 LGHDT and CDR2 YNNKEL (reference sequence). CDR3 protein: CASSAQGGEQYF. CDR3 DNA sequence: TGTGCCAGCAGCGCCCAGGGGGGAGAGCAGTACTTC.

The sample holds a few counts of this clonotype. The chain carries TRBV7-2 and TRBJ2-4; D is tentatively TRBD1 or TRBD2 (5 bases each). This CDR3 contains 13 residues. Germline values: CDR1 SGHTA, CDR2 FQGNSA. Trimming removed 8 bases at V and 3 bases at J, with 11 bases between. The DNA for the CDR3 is TGTGCCAGCGCCGAGGGGATCAAAAACATTCAGTACTTC. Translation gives CASAEGIKNIQYF.

The CDR3 DNA is TGCAGCGTTGAATTTACGCTCAATGAGCAGTTCTTC. The encoded protein is CSVEFTLNEQFF. The V gene is TRBV29-1, the J gene TRBJ2-1; D is unresolved. Germline V gene lookup returns CDR1 SQVTM and CDR2 ANQGSEA. V was shortened by 2 bases and J by 6 bases, with 8 bases between the two germline ends. This CDR3 has 12 residues.

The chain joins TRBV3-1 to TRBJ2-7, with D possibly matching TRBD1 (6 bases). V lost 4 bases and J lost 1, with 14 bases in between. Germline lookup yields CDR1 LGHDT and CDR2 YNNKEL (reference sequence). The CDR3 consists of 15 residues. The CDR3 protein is CASSPGGPGSYEQYF. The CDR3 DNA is TGTGCCAGCAGCCCTGGGGGCCCTGGGTCCTACGAGCAGTACTTC.

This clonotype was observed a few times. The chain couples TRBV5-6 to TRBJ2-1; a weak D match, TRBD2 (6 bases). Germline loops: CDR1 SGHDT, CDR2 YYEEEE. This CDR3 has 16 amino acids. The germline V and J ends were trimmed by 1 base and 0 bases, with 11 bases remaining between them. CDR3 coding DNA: TGTGCCAGCAGCTTGATAGCGGTAAGCTCCTACAATGAGCAGTTCTTC. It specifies CASSLIAVSSYNEQFF.

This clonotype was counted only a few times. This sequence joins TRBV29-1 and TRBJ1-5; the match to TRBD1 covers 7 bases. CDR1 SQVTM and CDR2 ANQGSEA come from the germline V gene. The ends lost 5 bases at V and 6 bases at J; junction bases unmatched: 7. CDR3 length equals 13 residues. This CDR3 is CSVSEGAGQPQHF. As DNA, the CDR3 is TGCAGCGTTTCCGAGGGGGCTGGTCAGCCCCAGCATTTT.

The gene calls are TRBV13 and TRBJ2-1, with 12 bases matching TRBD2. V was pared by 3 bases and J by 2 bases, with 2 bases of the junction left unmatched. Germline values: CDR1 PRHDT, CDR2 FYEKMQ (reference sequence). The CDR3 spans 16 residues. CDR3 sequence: CASSLRTSGTYNEQFF. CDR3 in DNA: TGTGCCAGCAGCTTGAGGACTAGCGGGACCTACAATGAGCAGTTCTTC.

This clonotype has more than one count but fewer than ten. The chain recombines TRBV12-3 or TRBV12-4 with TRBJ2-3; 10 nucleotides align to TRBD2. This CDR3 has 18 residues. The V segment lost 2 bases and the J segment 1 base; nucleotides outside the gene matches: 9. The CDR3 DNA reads TGTGCCAGCAGTTTACAAGCGGGAGGGCCATATGGCACAGATACGCAGTATTTT. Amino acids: CASSLQAGGPYGTDTQYF.

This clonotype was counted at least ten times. CDR3 sequence reads: CASSSHKQGFKTGGPPGKAFF. CDR3 DNA: TGTGCCAGCAGCTCCCACAAACAGGGGTTCAAAACTGGGGGCCCACCTGGGAAAGCTTTCTTT. The genes are TRBV11-2 and TRBJ1-1; 7 nucleotides align to TRBD1. The CDR3 length is 21 residues. Per the germline V gene, CDR1 is SGHAT and CDR2 is FQNNGV. The J segment lost 9 bases and the V segment lost 4 bases, leaving 32 bases of the junction unmatched. The variable domain in full, with the rest retrieved from reference TRBV11-2 and TRBJ1-1, is EAGVAQSPRYKIIEKRQSVAFWCNPISGHATLYWYQQILGQGPKLLIQFQNNGVVDDSQLPKDRFSAERLKGVDSTLKIQPAKLEDSAVYLCASSSHKQGFKTGGPPGKAFFGQGTRLTVV.

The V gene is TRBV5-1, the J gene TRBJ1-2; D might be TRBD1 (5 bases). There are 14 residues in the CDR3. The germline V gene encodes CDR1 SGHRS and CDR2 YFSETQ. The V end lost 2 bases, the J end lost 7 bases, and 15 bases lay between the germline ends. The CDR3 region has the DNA TGCGCCAGCAGCTTCGCCAGGGAAGGAGGTGGCTACACCTTC. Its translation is CASSFAREGGGYTF.

This CDR3 reads CAISPGATEAFF. Written as DNA, the CDR3 is TGTGCCATCAGTCCAGGGGCCACTGAAGCTTTCTTT. The genes are TRBV10-3 and TRBJ1-1; D may be TRBD1 (6 bases). The V end lost 5 bases, the J end lost 4 bases, and 8 bases lay between the germline ends. This CDR3 has 12 residues. Germline V gene lookup returns CDR1 ENHRY and CDR2 SYGVKD.

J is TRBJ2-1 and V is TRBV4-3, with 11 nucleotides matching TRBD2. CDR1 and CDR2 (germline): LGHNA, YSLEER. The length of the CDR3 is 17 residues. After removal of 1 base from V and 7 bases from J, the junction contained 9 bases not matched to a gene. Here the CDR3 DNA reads TGCGCCAGCAGCCAAGGAATCCCCCTAGCGGGAGGTAATGAGCAGTTCTTC. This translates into CASSQGIPLAGGNEQFF.

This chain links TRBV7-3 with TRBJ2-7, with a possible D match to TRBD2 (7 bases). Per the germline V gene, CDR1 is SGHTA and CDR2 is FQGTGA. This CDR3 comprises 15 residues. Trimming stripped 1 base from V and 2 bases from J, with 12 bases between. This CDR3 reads CASSLSPGGPYEQYF. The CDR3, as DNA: TGTGCCAGCAGCTTAAGCCCGGGGGGCCCCTACGAGCAGTACTTC.

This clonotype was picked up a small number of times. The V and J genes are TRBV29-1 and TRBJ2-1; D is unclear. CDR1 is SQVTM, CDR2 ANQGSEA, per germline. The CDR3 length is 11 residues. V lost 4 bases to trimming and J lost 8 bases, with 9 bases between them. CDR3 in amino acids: CSVVRSDEQFF. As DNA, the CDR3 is TGCAGCGTTGTCCGGTCGGATGAGCAGTTCTTC.

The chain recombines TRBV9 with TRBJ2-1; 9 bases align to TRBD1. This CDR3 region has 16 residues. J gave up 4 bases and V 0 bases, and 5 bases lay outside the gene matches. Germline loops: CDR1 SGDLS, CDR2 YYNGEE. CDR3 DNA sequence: TGTGCCAGCAGCGTAGAGGGGACAGGGAAATACAATGAGCAGTTCTTC. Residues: CASSVEGTGKYNEQFF.

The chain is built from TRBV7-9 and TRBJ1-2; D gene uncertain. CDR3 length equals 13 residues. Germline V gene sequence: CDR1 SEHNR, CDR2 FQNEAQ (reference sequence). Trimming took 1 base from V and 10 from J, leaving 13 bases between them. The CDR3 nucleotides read TGTGCCAGCAGCTTAGGACGAATCGGGAACTACACCTTC. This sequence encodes CASSLGRIGNYTF.

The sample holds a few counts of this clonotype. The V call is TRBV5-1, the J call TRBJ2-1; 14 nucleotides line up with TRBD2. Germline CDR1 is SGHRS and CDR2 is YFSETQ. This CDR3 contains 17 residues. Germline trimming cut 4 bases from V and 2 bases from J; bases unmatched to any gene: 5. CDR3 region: CASSPGTSGGPYNEQFF. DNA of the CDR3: TGCGCCAGCAGCCCCGGGACTAGCGGGGGACCCTACAATGAGCAGTTCTTC.

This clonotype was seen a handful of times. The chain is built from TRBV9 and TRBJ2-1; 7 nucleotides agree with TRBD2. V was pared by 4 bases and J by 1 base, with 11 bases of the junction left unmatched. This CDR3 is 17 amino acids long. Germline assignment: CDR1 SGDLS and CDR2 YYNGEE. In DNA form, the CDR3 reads TGTGCCAGCAGCACTCATAGCGGGTTGAGTTCCTACAATGAGCAGTTCTTC. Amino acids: CASSTHSGLSSYNEQFF. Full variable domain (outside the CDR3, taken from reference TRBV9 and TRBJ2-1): DSGVTQTPKHLITATGQRVTLRCSPRSGDLSVYWYQQSLDQGLQFLIQYYNGEERAKGNILERFSAQQFPDLHSELNLSSLELGDSALYFCASSTHSGLSSYNEQFFGPGTRLTVL.

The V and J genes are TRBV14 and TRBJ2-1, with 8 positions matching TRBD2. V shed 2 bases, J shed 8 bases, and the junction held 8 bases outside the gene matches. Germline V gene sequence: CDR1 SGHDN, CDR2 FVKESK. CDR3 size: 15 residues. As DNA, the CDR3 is TGTGCCAGCAGCCAACCATGGACCGGGAGGGATGAGCAGTTCTTC. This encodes CASSQPWTGRDEQFF.